This T cell receptor (beta chain) was identified during a study of shared clonotypes between healthy human individuals. Libraries were prepared by immunoSEQ multiplex PCR; TCRdb keeps only in-frame clonotypes and omits some of them. The table lists hundreds of thousands of clones, 76% of them singletons. There are 14 residues in the CDR3. Trimming left V 3 bases short and J 0 bases short, with 6 bases between. CDR1 is SGDLS, CDR2 YYNGEE, per germline. This clone has at least ten counts. The chain employs TRBV9 and TRBJ1-4, with D hard to call. Sequenced input: PBMCs. This clonotype originated in a woman aged 35 to 49 in good health. Some clones in this sample may be carry-over from other donors' samples. CDR3 region: CASSEVSTNEKLFF. The CDR3 nucleotides are TGTGCCAGCAGCGAAGTTTCAACTAATGAAAAACTGTTTTTT.